The clone carrying this T cell receptor beta chain was found once. Antigen specificity is unknown. ViraFEST assay sequencing came after antigen-specific CD4+ T cells were expanded with viral peptide pools. Cells that had been cultured for 9 to 10 days were the source of isolated CD4+ T cells. None of these healthy vaccinees had been infected with SARS-CoV-2 before vaccination. The source of the sample is a study of vaccination effects on CD4 cells after COVID-19. V lost 5 bases and J lost 0, with 20 bases in between. This CDR3 region has 17 residues. The germline V gene encodes CDR1 LGHNA and CDR2 YNFKEQ. Clones were sequenced by immunoSEQ multiplex PCR, and TCRdb holds only the in-frame ones, with some missing. The sample lists about 21,000 clones; more than 65% were seen once.

The TCR originated in a human donor who received a COVID-19 vaccine. The material was CD4+ T cells from PBMCs cultured with HCoV-NL63 spike peptides, obtained before COVID-19 vaccination. This rearrangement joins TRBV4-2 to TRBJ2-7; the D gene is possibly TRBD2 (8 bases). CDR3 nucleotide sequence: TGTGCCAGCAGCTCCCGACAGGGAGCGGGAGCCTCCTACGAGCAGTACTTC. Translation gives CASSSRQGAGASYEQYF.